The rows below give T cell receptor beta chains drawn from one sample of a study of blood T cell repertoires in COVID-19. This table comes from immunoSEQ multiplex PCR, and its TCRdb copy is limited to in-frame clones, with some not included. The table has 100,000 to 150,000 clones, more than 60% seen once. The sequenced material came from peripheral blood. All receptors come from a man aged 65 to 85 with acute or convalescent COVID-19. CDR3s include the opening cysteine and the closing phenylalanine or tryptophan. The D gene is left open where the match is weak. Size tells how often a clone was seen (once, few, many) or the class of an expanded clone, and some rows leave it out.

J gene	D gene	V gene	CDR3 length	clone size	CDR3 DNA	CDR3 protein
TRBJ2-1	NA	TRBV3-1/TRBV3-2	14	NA	TGTGCCAGCAGCGTTGAGGCTCCCGACAATGAGCAGTTCTTC	CASSVEAPDNEQFF
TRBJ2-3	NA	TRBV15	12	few	TGTGCCACCAGCAGGTCCTCAGATACGCAGTATTTT	CATSRSSDTQYF
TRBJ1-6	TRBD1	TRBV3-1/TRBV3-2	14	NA	TGTGCCAGCAGCCAGGGACAGGAAGACTCACCCCTCCACTTT	CASSQGQEDSPLHF
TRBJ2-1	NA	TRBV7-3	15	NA	TGTGCCAGCAGCTTAACCTCGGGAGCGAACAATGAACAGTTCTTC	CASSLTSGANNEQFF
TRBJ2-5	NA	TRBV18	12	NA	TGTGCCAGCTCACCCTCTAGGGAGACCCAGTACTTC	CASSPSRETQYF
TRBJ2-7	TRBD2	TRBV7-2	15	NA	TGTGCCAGCAGCATGACTAGCGGGAGATCCTACGAGCAGTACTTC	CASSMTSGRSYEQYF
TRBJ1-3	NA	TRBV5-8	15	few	TGTGCCAGCAGCTTGGACAGGGACACTGGAAACACCATATATTTT	CASSLDRDTGNTIYF
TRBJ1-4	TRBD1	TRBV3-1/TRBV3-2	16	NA	TGTGCCAGCAGCCAGCTCCAGGGGGCTGAGTGTGAAAAACTGTTTTTT	CASSQLQGAECEKLFF
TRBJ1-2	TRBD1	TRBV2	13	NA	TGTGCCAGCAGCTCTGGACAGGCCTATGGCTACACCTTC	CASSSGQAYGYTF
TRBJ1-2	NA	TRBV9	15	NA	TGTGCCAGCAGCGTACAGGGGAGCCCTAACTATGGCTACACCTTC	CASSVQGSPNYGYTF
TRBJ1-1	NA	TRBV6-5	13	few	TGTGCCAGCAATGGGGCTATGAACACTGAAGCTTTCTTT	CASNGAMNTEAFF
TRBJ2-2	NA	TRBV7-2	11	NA	TGTGCCAGCGTGGGAGGCCGGGAGCTGTTTTTT	CASVGGRELFF
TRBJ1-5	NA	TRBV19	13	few	TGTGCCAGCGGGACGGGGGTGTTACAGCCCCAGCATTTT	CASGTGVLQPQHF
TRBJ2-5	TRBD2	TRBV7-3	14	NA	TGTGCCAGCAGCTTCAGCGGGGGGGCAGAGACCCAGTACTTC	CASSFSGGAETQYF
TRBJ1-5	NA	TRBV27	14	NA	TGTGCCAGCAGTCCCCGGGGTCTTAATCAGCCCCAGCATTTT	CASSPRGLNQPQHF
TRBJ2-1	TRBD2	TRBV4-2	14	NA	TGTGCCAGCAGCCAAGATTGGACTAGCGATGAGCAGTTCTTC	CASSQDWTSDEQFF
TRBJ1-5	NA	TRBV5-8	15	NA	TGTGCCAGCAGCTTGGGGCAGGGTTCGCATCAGCCCCAGCATTTT	CASSLGQGSHQPQHF
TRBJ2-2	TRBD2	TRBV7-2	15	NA	TGTGCCAGCAGCTTGCTGGGAGGGGACACCGGGGAGCTGTTTTTT	CASSLLGGDTGELFF
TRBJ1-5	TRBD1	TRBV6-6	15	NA	TGTGCCAGCAGTGATTGGGGACAGGGTGGTCAGCCCCAGCATTTT	CASSDWGQGGQPQHF
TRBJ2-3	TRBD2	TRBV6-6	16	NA	TGTGCCAGCAGTTCCCTCGGCGGGGGGGCCGTGAATACGCAGTATTTT	CASSSLGGGAVNTQYF
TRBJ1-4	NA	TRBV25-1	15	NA	TGTGCCAGCAGTGAACCAGGGAGGGCTAATGAAAAACTGTTTTTT	CASSEPGRANEKLFF
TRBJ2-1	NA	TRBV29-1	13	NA	TGCAGCGTTGAGAGGAGCCTGTACAATGAGCAGTTCTTC	CSVERSLYNEQFF
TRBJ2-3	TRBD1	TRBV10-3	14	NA	TGTGCCATCAGTGAGGGACAGGGGTTAGATACGCAGTATTTT	CAISEGQGLDTQYF
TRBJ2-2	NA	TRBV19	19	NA	TGTGCCAGTACCTCCAGGGAGATAGGCAGGGGTTATCACACCGGGGAGCTGTTTTTT	CASTSREIGRGYHTGELFF
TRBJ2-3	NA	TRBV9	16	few	TGTGCCAGCAGCGTAGCCCGAGCCCCGGGCACAGATACGCAGTATTTT	CASSVARAPGTDTQYF
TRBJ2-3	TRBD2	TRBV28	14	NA	TGTGCCAGCAGGGCGGGAGGCGGCACAGATACGCAGTATTTT	CASRAGGGTDTQYF
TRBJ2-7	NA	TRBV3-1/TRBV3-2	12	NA	TGTGCCAGCAGCCTCAAATCCTACGAGCAGTACTTC	CASSLKSYEQYF
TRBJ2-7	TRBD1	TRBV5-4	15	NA	TGTGCCAGCAGCTTGACAGGACAGGGGGATTACGAGCAGTACTTC	CASSLTGQGDYEQYF
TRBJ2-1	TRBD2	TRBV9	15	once	TGTGCCAGCAGCCCCGGGACTAGGGTTGACAATGAGCAGTTCTTC	CASSPGTRVDNEQFF
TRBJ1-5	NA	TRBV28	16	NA	TGTGCCAGCAGTTCGATCGGGGGAGGGGGCAATCAGCCCCAGCATTTT	CASSSIGGGGNQPQHF
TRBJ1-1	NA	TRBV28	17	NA	TGTGCCAGCAGTTTAGCTGGCACAGGTAGTATGGGCACTGAAGCTTTCTTT	CASSLAGTGSMGTEAFF
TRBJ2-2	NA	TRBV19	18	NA	TGTGCCAGTAGTATTTTTCCAGGGATTAGGTCTATTTCCGGGGAGCTGTTTTTT	CASSIFPGIRSISGELFF
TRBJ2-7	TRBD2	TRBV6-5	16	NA	TGTGCCAGCAGTTACGGTTGGGAGGGAACCTACTACGAGCAGTACTTC	CASSYGWEGTYYEQYF
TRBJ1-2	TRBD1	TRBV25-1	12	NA	TGTGCCAGCAGTAGAGGACAGGCTGGCTACACCTTC	CASSRGQAGYTF
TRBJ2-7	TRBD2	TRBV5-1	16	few	TGCGCCAGCAGCTTGGTTGCTAGCGGGAGGGTCTACGAGCAGTACTTC	CASSLVASGRVYEQYF
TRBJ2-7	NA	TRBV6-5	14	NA	TGTGCCAGCAGCTCCCAGGGTCGGGGAGGCGAGCAGTACTTC	CASSSQGRGGEQYF
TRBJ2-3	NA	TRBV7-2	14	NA	TGTGCCAGCAGCTTACAGCGGAGCACAGATACGCAGTATTTT	CASSLQRSTDTQYF
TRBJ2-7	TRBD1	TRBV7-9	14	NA	TGTGCCAGCAGCCTTTCGACAGGGGCCTACGAGCAGTACTTC	CASSLSTGAYEQYF
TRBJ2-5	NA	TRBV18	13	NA	TGTGCCAGCTCACCACTGGCAGGGGAGACCCAGTACTTC	CASSPLAGETQYF
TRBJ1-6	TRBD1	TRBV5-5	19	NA	TGTGCCAGCAGCTTGAGGGGGCACGGGACGGAGAAGGAGAATTCACCCCTCCACTTT	CASSLRGHGTEKENSPLHF
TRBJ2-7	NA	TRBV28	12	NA	TGTGCCAGCACCGATACTAGCTACGAGCAGTACTTC	CASTDTSYEQYF
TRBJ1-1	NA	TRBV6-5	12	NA	TGTGCCAGCAGAACTATGAACACTGAAGCTTTCTTT	CASRTMNTEAFF
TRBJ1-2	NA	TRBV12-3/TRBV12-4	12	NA	TGTGCCAGCACGATACAGGGTCTTGGCTACACCTTC	CASTIQGLGYTF
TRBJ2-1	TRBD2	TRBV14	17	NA	TGTGCCAGCAGCCAACTTAGTGTACGGGGGGGCCCTAGTGAGCAGTTCTTC	CASSQLSVRGGPSEQFF
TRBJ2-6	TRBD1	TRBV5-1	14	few	TGCGCCAGCAGGGGGACAGCTGGGGCCAACGTCCTGACTTTC	CASRGTAGANVLTF
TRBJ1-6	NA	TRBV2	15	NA	TGTGCCAGCTTAGGTCGACAGAGAGATAATTCACCCCTCCACTTT	CASLGRQRDNSPLHF
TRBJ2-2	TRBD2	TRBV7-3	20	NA	TGTGCCAGCAGCTTAACCTGGGAGGCCAGCGGGAGGATAGACACCGGGGAGCTGTTTTTT	CASSLTWEASGRIDTGELFF
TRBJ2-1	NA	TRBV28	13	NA	TGTGCCAGCAGTCCCCACAGGGGGGGTGAGCAGTTCTTC	CASSPHRGGEQFF
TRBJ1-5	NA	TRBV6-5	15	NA	TGTGCCAGCAGTTACAACAGGGCCGGAGGTCAGCCCCAGCATTTT	CASSYNRAGGQPQHF
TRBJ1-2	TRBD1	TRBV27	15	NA	TGTGCCAGCAGTTTATTGAGGGGGCCTCACTATGGCTACACCTTC	CASSLLRGPHYGYTF
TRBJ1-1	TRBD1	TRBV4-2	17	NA	TGTGCCAGCAGCCCGAAGACTCCCGGACAGGGGCACACTGAAGCTTTCTTT	CASSPKTPGQGHTEAFF
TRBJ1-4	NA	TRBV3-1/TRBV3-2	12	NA	TGTGCCAGCAGCCAAGATCGCGGGACCTTTAGTTTT	CASSQDRGTFSF
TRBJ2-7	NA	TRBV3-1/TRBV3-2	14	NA	TGTGCCAGCAGCCAAGTTCCCAGTTCCTACGAGCAGTACTTC	CASSQVPSSYEQYF
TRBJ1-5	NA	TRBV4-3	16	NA	TGCGCCAGCAGCATTCACCTCCGGGACTATAATCAGCCCCAGCATTTT	CASSIHLRDYNQPQHF
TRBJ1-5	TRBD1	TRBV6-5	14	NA	TGTGCCAGCAGACGGACAGGGGAGGGTCAGCCCCAGCATTTT	CASRRTGEGQPQHF